The 16 T cell receptor beta chains below all came from one sample that was sequenced in a study of OX40 agonist ivuxolimab in advanced cancers. The table came from immunoSEQ multiplex PCR; TCRdb's copy has only in-frame clones and leaves some out. The table records 67,000 or so clones, over 85% of them present only once. The specimen comprised CD4+ or CD8+ T cells sorted from blood, sampled in a trial of the OX40 agonist ivuxolimab. These TCRs come from an adult with an advanced solid tumor such as melanoma, head and neck, liver or kidney cancer.

This clone was detected once. The CDR3 region is CASSPRTGYYGYTF. CDR3 sequence (DNA): TGTGCCAGCAGTCCGAGGACAGGCTACTATGGCTACACCTTC. The V and J genes are TRBV27 and TRBJ1-2; 7 nucleotides align to TRBD1. There are 14 residues in the CDR3. Germline V gives CDR1 MNHEY, CDR2 SMNVEV (reference sequence). J lost 3 bases, V lost 5 bases, and 6 bases had no gene match.

The chain has TRBV4-2 and TRBJ1-2, with TRBD1 identical over 8 bases. The V gene end was trimmed by 4 bases and the J gene end by 3 bases; junction bases not matched to a gene: 7. CDR3 length: 15 amino acids. Germline CDR1 LGHNA, CDR2 YNFKEQ. The CDR3 here is CASSPKDRVDYGYTF. The CDR3 DNA sequence: TGTGCCAGCAGCCCCAAGGACAGGGTAGACTATGGCTACACCTTC.

V and J are TRBV18 and TRBJ1-1; D is unresolved. There are 13 residues in the CDR3. V was pared by 1 base and J by 7 bases, with 10 bases between. Germline V gene lookup returns CDR1 KGHSH and CDR2 LQKENI. The CDR3 DNA is TGTGCCAGCTCACCACGTGGGTCGGTTGAAGCTTTCTTT. Translation: CASSPRGSVEAFF.

The J gene is TRBJ1-1, the V gene TRBV5-1; D is uncertain. From germline, CDR1 is SGHRS and CDR2 YFSETQ. V gave up 0 bases and J gave up 1 base, with 7 bases separating them. The CDR3 has 14 amino acids. The DNA of the CDR3 is TGCGCCAGCAGCTTGGCCGGAACGAACACTGAAGCTTTCTTT. Translated: CASSLAGTNTEAFF.

This chain joins TRBV9 and TRBJ1-1, with a possible D match to TRBD1 (5 bases). CDR1 is SGDLS, CDR2 YYNGEE, per germline. This CDR3 comprises 13 residues. The V and J ends lost 3 bases and 3 bases respectively, with 9 bases between them. The CDR3 spells CASSERGDTEAFF. The DNA for the CDR3 is TGTGCCAGCAGCGAGAGGGGAGACACTGAAGCTTTCTTT. The full variable domain, with the rest looked up from reference TRBV9 and TRBJ1-1, is DSGVTQTPKHLITATGQRVTLRCSPRSGDLSVYWYQQSLDQGLQFLIQYYNGEERAKGNILERFSAQQFPDLHSELNLSSLELGDSALYFCASSERGDTEAFFGQGTRLTVV.

The chain uses TRBV11-3 and TRBJ2-2; tentatively, D is TRBD2 (6 bases). This CDR3 has 14 residues. V was clipped by 5 bases and J by 4 bases, with 11 bases between them. Germline values: CDR1 SGHNT, CDR2 YENEEA. CDR3 residues: CASSPTGGTGELFF. CDR3 coding DNA: TGTGCCAGCAGCCCAACCGGGGGCACCGGGGAGCTGTTTTTT.

V gene TRBV7-2 combines with J gene TRBJ2-5, with 8 bases matching TRBD1. Germline V gene sequence: CDR1 SGHTA, CDR2 FQGNSA. Trimming cost V 2 bases and J 9 bases; bases outside gene matches: 11. The CDR3 consists of 15 residues. For the CDR3, the DNA is TGTGCCAGCAGCTTATATGCCGGGACAGGCGAGCCCCAGTACTTC. Residues: CASSLYAGTGEPQYF.

The chain employs TRBV13 and TRBJ1-1, with D unresolved. Between the trimmed V and J ends, which lost 0 bases and 1 base, there was a span of 6 bases. Germline values: CDR1 PRHDT, CDR2 FYEKMQ (reference sequence). The CDR3 is 14 amino acids. The CDR3 sequence: CASSLGGRNTEAFF. The CDR3 DNA is TGTGCCAGCAGCTTAGGGGGTAGGAACACTGAAGCTTTCTTT.

The V call is TRBV6-9, the J call TRBJ1-1, with 7 bases aligning to TRBD1. The V gene end was trimmed by 6 bases and the J gene end by 11 bases; junction bases not matched to a gene: 9. This CDR3 is 12 amino acids long. Germline V CDR1 and CDR2: MNHGY, SVAAGI. CDR3 sequence reads: CASSTPGQSAFF. DNA for the CDR3: TGTGCCAGCAGCACCCCGGGACAGTCTGCTTTCTTT.

The chain employs TRBV2 and TRBJ1-4; D remains unclear. The germline V gene has CDR1 SNHLY and CDR2 FYNNEI. V was pared by 6 bases and J by 0 bases, with 11 bases between. The CDR3 is made up of 15 amino acids. DNA of the CDR3: TGTGCCAGCAGCCCTTACAGTTCAACTAATGAAAAACTGTTTTTT. As protein: CASSPYSSTNEKLFF.

This chain connects TRBV27 to TRBJ1-5; D not resolved. Germline CDR1 reads MNHEY; CDR2 reads SMNVEV (reference sequence). The CDR3 runs to 12 residues. V was clipped by 6 bases and J by 4 bases, with 7 bases between them. CDR3 residues: CASSTENQPQHF. The CDR3 DNA reads as TGTGCCAGCAGCACGGAAAATCAGCCCCAGCATTTT.

The gene calls are TRBV27 and TRBJ2-1; D might be TRBD1 (5 bases). Germline V gives CDR1 MNHEY, CDR2 SMNVEV (reference sequence). V was pared by 2 bases and J by 3 bases, with 11 bases between. There are 15 residues in the CDR3. The CDR3 DNA follows: TGTGCCAGCAGTTTAGGGCAGGGTCGCTACAATGAGCAGTTCTTC. It codes for CASSLGQGRYNEQFF.

The chain carries TRBV19 and TRBJ2-5; 9 positions match TRBD2. Unmatched junction bases numbered 7, after V lost 3 bases and J lost 5 bases. The germline V gene encodes CDR1 LNHDA and CDR2 SQIVND (reference sequence). The CDR3 spans 15 residues. CDR3 nucleotides: TGTGCCAGTAGTATTCGGCGGGGGGGCCGGGAGACCCAGTACTTC. Protein sequence: CASSIRRGGRETQYF.

V is TRBV7-9 and J is TRBJ2-2; no firm D call. Germline V gives CDR1 SEHNR, CDR2 FQNEAQ (reference sequence). There are 14 residues in the CDR3. V was cut by 7 bases and J by 2 bases, with 11 bases left in between. The CDR3 coding sequence is TGTGCCAGCACTCCGGAGCAAAACACCGGGGAGCTGTTTTTT. It specifies CASTPEQNTGELFF.

The V and J genes are TRBV15 and TRBJ2-3; no definite D call. Trimming took 0 bases from V and 2 from J, leaving 0 bases between them. Germline CDR1 is LNHNV and CDR2 is YYDKDF (reference sequence). CDR3 length: 12 amino acids. The chain's CDR3 is CATSRDTDTQYF. The DNA for the CDR3 is TGTGCCACCAGCAGAGACACAGATACGCAGTATTTT.

The chain carries TRBV6-6 and TRBJ1-2, with D possibly matching TRBD1 (6 bases). V lost 6 bases and J 6 bases, leaving 14 bases between the germline ends. Germline V gene data show CDR1 as MNHNY and CDR2 as SVGAGI (reference sequence). The CDR3 runs to 13 residues. CDR3: CASRPRTANGYTF. Written as DNA, the CDR3 is TGTGCCAGCAGACCGCGGACAGCCAATGGCTACACCTTC.